This is a list of T cell receptor beta chains from one sample in a study of T cell responses to AZD1222 COVID-19 vaccine. This table comes from immunoSEQ multiplex PCR, and its TCRdb copy is limited to in-frame clones, with some not included. The data contain some 180,000 clones, 92% of them singletons. Material: peripheral blood, obtained on day 0 of AZD1222 vaccination. The receptors were gathered from an adult in good health. The CDR3 runs from the conserved cysteine through the conserved F or W. The order of the fields is D gene, clone size, J gene, V gene, CDR3 protein, CDR3 DNA. The D gene is left open where the match is weak. Clone size appears in some rows only: once, few, many, or a class for an expanded clone.

d_gene: TRBD2
abundance: once
j_gene: TRBJ2-1
v_gene: TRBV20-1
CDR3aa: CSASGGREGRMDDEQFF
CDR3nt: TGCAGTGCTAGTGGGGGACGGGAGGGACGAATGGACGACGAGCAGTTCTTC

d_gene: TRBD1
abundance: NA
j_gene: TRBJ1-3
v_gene: TRBV9
CDR3aa: CASSVPQGGTGNTIYF
CDR3nt: TGTGCCAGCAGCGTCCCCCAGGGGGGGACAGGAAACACCATATATTTT

d_gene: TRBD1
abundance: NA
j_gene: TRBJ1-5
v_gene: TRBV6-6
CDR3aa: CASSLRDRPNSNQPQHF
CDR3nt: TGTGCCAGCAGTCTACGGGACAGACCCAATAGCAATCAGCCCCAGCATTTT

d_gene: NA
abundance: NA
j_gene: TRBJ1-5
v_gene: TRBV12-3/TRBV12-4
CDR3aa: CASRGVSQPQHF
CDR3nt: TGTGCCAGCAGGGGCGTGTCTCAGCCCCAGCATTTT

d_gene: NA
abundance: NA
j_gene: TRBJ2-7
v_gene: TRBV28
CDR3aa: CASSLKGYEQYF
CDR3nt: TGTGCCAGCAGCTTAAAGGGCTACGAGCAGTACTTC

d_gene: NA
abundance: NA
j_gene: TRBJ1-6
v_gene: TRBV6-5
CDR3aa: CASNEKRTRSSPLHF
CDR3nt: TGTGCCAGCAACGAGAAAAGGACACGCTCTTCACCCCTCCACTTT

d_gene: NA
abundance: NA
j_gene: TRBJ1-3
v_gene: TRBV27
CDR3aa: CASSPAPGLGGNTIYF
CDR3nt: TGTGCCAGCAGTCCCGCCCCCGGGCTTGGAGGAAACACCATATATTTT

d_gene: NA
abundance: NA
j_gene: TRBJ1-6
v_gene: TRBV6-4
CDR3aa: CASSDSRSSASPLHF
CDR3nt: TGTGCCAGCAGTGACTCGAGGAGCTCTGCCTCACCCCTCCACTTT

d_gene: NA
abundance: NA
j_gene: TRBJ2-3
v_gene: TRBV3-1/TRBV3-2
CDR3aa: CASSQNGDTQYF
CDR3nt: TGTGCCAGCAGCCAAAACGGCGATACGCAGTATTTT

d_gene: NA
abundance: NA
j_gene: TRBJ1-5
v_gene: TRBV24-1
CDR3aa: CATSDSQVPNQPQHF
CDR3nt: TGTGCCACCAGTGATTCACAGGTGCCAAATCAGCCCCAGCATTTT

d_gene: NA
abundance: NA
j_gene: TRBJ2-2
v_gene: TRBV19
CDR3aa: CASSWSSAYANTGELFF
CDR3nt: TGTGCCAGTAGTTGGAGTAGCGCTTACGCGAACACCGGGGAGCTGTTTTTT

d_gene: NA
abundance: NA
j_gene: TRBJ1-1
v_gene: TRBV11-1
CDR3aa: CASSDQGSGTEAFF
CDR3nt: TGTGCCAGCAGTGATCAGGGATCGGGCACTGAAGCTTTCTTT

d_gene: NA
abundance: once
j_gene: TRBJ1-2
v_gene: TRBV5-1
CDR3aa: CASSLTNYGYTF
CDR3nt: TGCGCCAGCAGCTTAACTAACTATGGCTACACCTTC

d_gene: NA
abundance: NA
j_gene: TRBJ1-1
v_gene: TRBV4-2
CDR3aa: CASSQQQGFGAFF
CDR3nt: TGTGCCAGCAGCCAACAACAGGGCTTTGGAGCTTTCTTT

d_gene: NA
abundance: NA
j_gene: TRBJ1-5
v_gene: TRBV19
CDR3aa: CASTYRERSNQPQHF
CDR3nt: TGTGCCAGTACCTACAGGGAACGGAGCAATCAGCCCCAGCATTTT

d_gene: TRBD1
abundance: NA
j_gene: TRBJ1-1
v_gene: TRBV19
CDR3aa: CASSGQGGNTEAFF
CDR3nt: TGTGCCAGTAGTGGACAGGGGGGTAACACTGAAGCTTTCTTT

d_gene: NA
abundance: NA
j_gene: TRBJ2-5
v_gene: TRBV2
CDR3aa: CARWHRETQYF
CDR3nt: TGTGCCAGGTGGCATCGGGAGACCCAGTACTTC

d_gene: NA
abundance: few
j_gene: TRBJ1-3
v_gene: TRBV28
CDR3aa: CAIRQGSSGNTIYF
CDR3nt: TGTGCCATACGTCAGGGAAGCTCTGGAAACACCATATATTTT

d_gene: NA
abundance: NA
j_gene: TRBJ2-2
v_gene: TRBV7-3
CDR3aa: CASSLSNTGELFF
CDR3nt: TGTGCCAGCAGCTTAAGTAACACCGGGGAGCTGTTTTTT

d_gene: TRBD1
abundance: NA
j_gene: TRBJ1-2
v_gene: TRBV19
CDR3aa: CASDRGFEGYTF
CDR3nt: TGTGCCAGTGACAGGGGTTTTGAGGGCTACACCTTC

d_gene: TRBD2
abundance: NA
j_gene: TRBJ2-1
v_gene: TRBV2
CDR3aa: CASSMERGGDGEQFF
CDR3nt: TGTGCCAGCAGTATGGAGCGGGGGGGCGATGGTGAGCAGTTCTTC

d_gene: NA
abundance: NA
j_gene: TRBJ2-5
v_gene: TRBV2
CDR3aa: CASSSGLGETQYF
CDR3nt: TGTGCCAGCAGTTCAGGGTTAGGTGAGACCCAGTACTTC

d_gene: NA
abundance: NA
j_gene: TRBJ2-2
v_gene: TRBV11-3
CDR3aa: CACCSAPYGGRVGELFF
CDR3nt: TGTGCCTGCTGCTCCGCCCCCTACGGGGGACGAGTCGGGGAGCTGTTTTTT

d_gene: TRBD1
abundance: NA
j_gene: TRBJ1-5
v_gene: TRBV7-9
CDR3aa: CASSSTGGSNQPQHF
CDR3nt: TGTGCCAGCAGCTCGACAGGGGGGAGCAATCAGCCCCAGCATTTT

d_gene: NA
abundance: once
j_gene: TRBJ1-5
v_gene: TRBV2
CDR3aa: CASSVGTQPQHF
CDR3nt: TGTGCCAGCAGCGTGGGGACCCAGCCCCAGCATTTT

d_gene: NA
abundance: NA
j_gene: TRBJ1-5
v_gene: TRBV6-5
CDR3aa: CAKGDSNQPQHF
CDR3nt: TGTGCCAAGGGGGATAGCAATCAGCCCCAGCATTTT

d_gene: NA
abundance: NA
j_gene: TRBJ2-6
v_gene: TRBV11-2
CDR3aa: CASSFLRNSGANVLTF
CDR3nt: TGTGCCAGCAGCTTCCTACGGAACTCTGGGGCCAACGTCCTGACTTTC